Shown below are 22 T cell receptor beta chains from a single sample sequenced in a study of blood T cell repertoires in COVID-19. Clones were read by immunoSEQ multiplex PCR, and TCRdb kept only the in-frame ones, dropping some. The sample shows tens of thousands of clones, about nine tenths of them seen only once. The material sequenced was peripheral blood. These receptors were obtained from a human donor in a cohort sampled during active COVID-19.

The V call is TRBV24-1, the J call TRBJ2-5, with TRBD1 matching over 8 bases. There are 14 residues in the CDR3. V lost 9 bases to trimming and J lost 5 bases; unmatched junction nucleotides: 10. Germline V gene sequence: CDR1 KGHDR, CDR2 SFDVKD. DNA of the CDR3: TGTGCCACCCGACCGACAGGGGTATCGGAGACCCAGTACTTC. Translating gives CATRPTGVSETQYF.

As for this clone: Other DNA sequences in this sample translate to the same CDR3. The chain combines TRBV18 with TRBJ2-1, with 14 nucleotides matching TRBD2. The CDR3 spans 15 residues. The germline V gene encodes CDR1 KGHSH and CDR2 LQKENI. V lost 3 bases and J lost 9; bases outside the gene matches: 4. The CDR3 is CASSPGLAGGGEQFF. DNA of the CDR3: TGTGCCAGCTCACCCGGACTAGCGGGGGGTGGTGAGCAGTTCTTC.

The chain couples TRBV28 to TRBJ2-7; D might be TRBD1 (5 bases). Germline V gene lookup returns CDR1 MDHEN and CDR2 SYDVKM. Trimming left V 2 bases short and J 7 bases short, with 12 bases between. This CDR3 has 13 residues. CDR3 loop: CASSLTDTGEQYF. The CDR3 bases are TGTGCCAGCAGTTTAACGGACACTGGAGAGCAGTACTTC. Looking up the rest from reference TRBV28 and TRBJ2-7 gives the full variable domain: DVKVTQSSRYLVKRTGEKVFLECVQDMDHENMFWYRQDPGLGLRLIYFSYDVKMKEKGDIPEGYSVSREKKERFSLILESASTNQTSMYLCASSLTDTGEQYFGPGTRLTVT.

V and J are TRBV6-2 or TRBV6-3 and TRBJ2-1, with no clear D. This CDR3 has 12 amino acids. Germline assignment: CDR1 MNHEY and CDR2 SVGEGT. The V end was cut by 0 bases, the J end by 7 bases, with 4 bases between. CDR3 sequence reads: CASSYSQNEQFF. The CDR3 DNA follows: TGTGCCAGCAGTTACTCTCAGAATGAGCAGTTCTTC.

The sample holds a few counts of this clone. The chain recombines TRBV29-1 with TRBJ1-1; tentatively, D is TRBD1 (5 bases). V was trimmed by 7 bases and J by 4 bases, leaving 16 bases between them. This CDR3 spans 13 amino acids. Germline CDR1 is SQVTM and CDR2 is ANQGSEA. The CDR3 sequence: CSATGAGGTEAFF. As DNA, the CDR3 is TGCAGCGCAACCGGAGCCGGGGGCACTGAAGCTTTCTTT.

This clone occurred a few times. V and J are TRBV2 and TRBJ2-7; TRBD1 aligns across 10 bases. From germline, CDR1 is SNHLY and CDR2 FYNNEI. CDR3 length equals 16 residues. Germline trimming cut 6 bases from V and 5 bases from J; bases unmatched to any gene: 13. The CDR3: CASRDLTGGVSDEQYF. The CDR3 coding sequence is TGTGCCAGCAGGGACTTGACAGGGGGCGTTTCAGACGAGCAGTACTTC. The full variable domain, completed using reference TRBV2 and TRBJ2-7, is EPEVTQTPSHQVTQMGQEVILRCVPISNHLYFYWYRQILGQKVEFLVSFYNNEISEKSEIFDDQFSVERPDGSNFTLKIRSTKLEDSAMYFCASRDLTGGVSDEQYFGPGTRLTVT.

The chain employs TRBV7-9 and TRBJ1-2; possible D gene TRBD1, 6 bases. CDR1 SEHNR and CDR2 FQNEAQ come from the germline V gene (reference sequence). The CDR3 contains 16 residues. V lost 0 bases and J 3 bases, leaving 14 bases between the germline ends. The CDR3 is CASSLASHRVDYGYTF. The CDR3 DNA reads TGTGCCAGCAGCTTAGCAAGCCACAGGGTGGACTATGGCTACACCTTC.

The chain employs TRBV7-2 and TRBJ2-7; 9 bases are a match to TRBD2. The CDR3 spans 15 residues. V lost 1 base to trimming and J lost 4 bases; unmatched junction nucleotides: 5. In germline, CDR1 is SGHTA, CDR2 FQGNSA. CDR3 residues: CASSLERGDLYEQYF. In nucleotides, the CDR3 is TGTGCCAGCAGCTTAGAGCGGGGGGATCTTTACGAGCAGTACTTC.

The rearrangement uses TRBV11-2 and TRBJ2-3; D perhaps matches TRBD2 (5 bases). V lost 2 bases to trimming and J lost 2 bases, with 11 bases between them. The V gene's germline CDR1 is SGHAT and CDR2 FQNNGV. The CDR3 contains 15 residues. CDR3 DNA sequence: TGTGCCAGCAGCTTACTCCCAGCGGACACAGATACGCAGTATTTT. Protein: CASSLLPADTDTQYF.

The V and J genes are TRBV24-1 and TRBJ2-7; a possible D gene is TRBD1 (6 bases). Germline V gene sequence: CDR1 KGHDR, CDR2 SFDVKD. The CDR3 loop spans 14 amino acids. V lost 3 bases to trimming and J lost 3 bases, with 11 bases between them. As DNA, the CDR3 is TGTGCCACCAGTGATCCGACGGACAGCTACGAGCAGTACTTC. Its translation is CATSDPTDSYEQYF.

This clone is a singleton in its sample. An end of the junction does not agree with germline; a read error may underlie this. J is TRBJ1-1 and V is TRBV7-2; a possible D gene is TRBD1 (5 bases). Germline V lookup: CDR1 SGHTA, CDR2 FQGNSA. This CDR3 region has 9 residues. CDR3 bases: TGTGCCAGCAACGGGGGAACGATCTTT. Amino acid sequence: CASNGGTIF.

The chain has TRBV4-3 and TRBJ2-3; TRBD2 aligns across 11 bases. Germline V gives CDR1 LGHNA, CDR2 YSLEER. Germline trimming cut 1 base from V and 5 bases from J; bases unmatched to any gene: 8. The CDR3 spans 17 residues. CDR3 loop: CASSQGVAGGPGDTQYF. The CDR3, as DNA: TGCGCCAGCAGCCAAGGGGTAGCGGGGGGGCCAGGAGATACGCAGTATTTT.

The chain carries TRBV5-4 and TRBJ1-6; 8 bases agree with TRBD1. Germline V gene lookup returns CDR1 SGHNT and CDR2 YYREEE (reference sequence). The CDR3 is 15 amino acids. V dropped 4 bases and J dropped 8; count of bases not matched to a gene: 8. This CDR3 reads CASSMTGVGDSPLHF. The CDR3 coding sequence is TGTGCCAGCAGCATGACAGGGGTAGGGGATTCACCCCTCCACTTT. The full variable domain, completed using reference TRBV5-4 and TRBJ1-6, is ETGVTQSPTHLIKTRGQQVTLRCSSQSGHNTVSWYQQALGQGPQFIFQYYREEENGRGNFPPRFSGLQFPNYSSELNVNALELDDSALYLCASSMTGVGDSPLHFGNGTRLTVT.

Of note for this clone: The CDR3 does not close with the conserved phenylalanine or tryptophan, likely indicating a read error. It is unclear where the CDR3 begins or ends on the DNA, so no DNA is shown, and the CDR3 is as TCRdb lists it. The chain joins TRBV7-8 to TRBJ2-7; the table gives TRBD2 as D, unverified against the DNA. The CDR3 spans 10 amino acids, including both terminal residues. Germline V gene sequence: CDR1 SGHVS, CDR2 FQNEAQ. Here the CDR3 reads CASSSPTLGI.

The chain couples TRBV5-4 to TRBJ2-1; TRBD1 agrees at 8 bases. The CDR3 loop spans 14 amino acids. Trimming removed 2 bases from V and 9 bases from J; junction bases left unmatched: 7. Germline CDR1 reads SGHNT; CDR2 reads YYREEE (reference sequence). The CDR3 region is CASSLKQGGSEQFF. In nucleotides, the CDR3 is TGTGCCAGCAGCTTAAAACAGGGGGGCAGTGAGCAGTTCTTC.

The rearrangement uses TRBV30 and TRBJ1-4, with no clear D. The V end lost 2 bases, the J end lost 10 bases, and 8 bases lay between the germline ends. This CDR3 has 11 amino acids. Germline V gives CDR1 GTSNPN, CDR2 SVGIG (reference sequence). DNA for the CDR3: TGTGCCTGGAGTCCTAACAGAAAACTGTTTTTT. Amino acid sequence: CAWSPNRKLFF.

The rearrangement joins TRBV7-6 to TRBJ2-3, with 11 nucleotides matching TRBD2. Germline CDR1 reads SGHVS; CDR2 reads FNYEAQ. The trim removed 5 bases at V and 4 bases at J, leaving 5 bases unmatched. The CDR3 covers 15 residues. This chain's CDR3 is CASSPGTSGSDTQYF. Here the CDR3 DNA reads TGTGCCAGCAGCCCCGGGACTAGCGGATCAGATACGCAGTATTTT.

V and J are TRBV2 and TRBJ2-3; TRBD2 aligns across 13 bases. J was trimmed by 7 bases and V by 3 bases; bases with no gene match: 10. Germline V gives CDR1 SNHLY, CDR2 FYNNEI. The CDR3 contains 17 residues. The CDR3 nucleotides are TGTGCCAGCAGTGATATGGGACTAGCGGGGTATGTTTATACGCAGTATTTT. This codes for CASSDMGLAGYVYTQYF.

V and J are TRBV5-4 and TRBJ1-2, with a weak D call TRBD1 (6 bases). V was clipped by 3 bases and J by 5 bases, with 17 bases between them. Germline V CDR1 and CDR2: SGHNT, YYREEE (reference sequence). This CDR3 comprises 15 residues. CDR3 nucleotides: TGTGCCAGCAGCTCCCCCAGGGGCGGGCGGTATGGCTACACCTTC. Translated, it gives CASSSPRGGRYGYTF. Complete variable domain (other parts from reference TRBV5-4 and TRBJ1-2): ETGVTQSPTHLIKTRGQQVTLRCSSQSGHNTVSWYQQALGQGPQFIFQYYREEENGRGNFPPRFSGLQFPNYSSELNVNALELDDSALYLCASSSPRGGRYGYTFGSGTRLTVV.

The chain recombines TRBV3-1 (or the pseudogene TRBV3-2) with TRBJ2-5; perhaps TRBD1 as D (5 bases). The CDR3 covers 14 residues. The germline CDR1 and CDR2 sequences are LGHDT and YNNKEL (reference sequence). Trimming cost V 4 bases and J 5 bases, with 14 bases left between them. CDR3 in DNA: TGTGCCAGCAGCCCACAGGCAGGTGAGGAGACCCAGTACTTC. Protein: CASSPQAGEETQYF.

The chain employs TRBV11-2 and TRBJ1-1, with D tentatively TRBD1 (5 bases). This CDR3 contains 15 residues. Germline CDR1 is SGHAT and CDR2 is FQNNGV. V gave up 1 base and J gave up 4 bases, with 13 bases separating them. DNA for the CDR3: TGTGCCAGCAGCTTAGGGGGCGAAATTGGCACTGAAGCTTTCTTT. Its translation: CASSLGGEIGTEAFF.

The gene calls are TRBV2 and TRBJ2-3; 7 bases align to TRBD2. Trimming at V came to 5 bases and at J to 1 base, leaving 3 bases not matched to a gene. The CDR3 has 14 residues. In germline, CDR1 is SNHLY, CDR2 FYNNEI. CDR3 nucleotides: TGTGCCAGCAGTCTCCTAGCGGGCACAGATACGCAGTATTTT. It specifies CASSLLAGTDTQYF.